This T cell receptor beta chain was identified during a study of tumor-infiltrating lymphocytes in primary liver carcinoma. Study-level information: Regardless of tissue type, samples showed similar yields of roughly 3.5 to 8 million productive TCRbeta reads.

The CDR3 covers 19 residues. Germline lookup yields CDR1 MNHEY and CDR2 SVGEGT. Bulk tissue was left unsorted, and RNA and DNA were co-extracted from about 20-30 mg of it. Chronic HBV infection was present in the patients, who were treatment-naive. The researchers produced TCR beta cDNA from roughly 550 ng total RNA with a constant-region primer. Slightly modified ARM-PCR served as the procedure for the TCR beta libraries. These libraries came from three rounds of nested multiplex PCR. With TRBV1-TRBV30 forward primers and a C-beta reverse primer, the first two PCR rounds were run for around 11 cycles each. TCRdb used MiXCR to reprocess the multiplex PCR reads, holding one entry per CDR3 protein. Of approximately 74,000 distinct CDR3 sequences listed, about 64% were seen once; the top ten hold roughly an eighth. For this clonotype: One end of the junction fails to match germline, which may point to a read error.

The receptor was isolated from a woman in her fifties or sixties with primary liver carcinoma and hepatitis B virus infection. V usage is TRBV6-2 or TRBV6-3 and J usage is TRBJ2-5, with 9 bases fitting TRBD2. The sample taken for sequencing was liver tumor tissue from sampling region 4. Indicated subset: tumor region T4, right-lateral pole. CDR3 sequence: CGSSSYGISGSFTREAQYF. DNA for the CDR3: TGTGGCAGCAGCTCCTACGGTATTAGCGGGAGTTTTACTCGGGAGGCCCAGTACTTC.